This T cell receptor (beta chain) was sequenced in a study of blood T cell repertoires in COVID-19. Study context: The origin of the acute and convalescent COVID-19 samples was the United States, Italy and Spain. PBMCs, B-cell-depleted T cells, or T cells provided the cDNA or gDNA that made up the material.

Authors' data handling: Amplification with reference gene primers provided the estimates of nucleated cell counts. Repertoires were generated with immunoSEQ multiplex PCR, while TCRdb's copy carries only in-frame clones and drops some. D and trimming come from the DNA, and the V and J calls and clone size come from that table. The sample holds 95,000 to 110,000 clones; around 90% are singletons and the top ten take 4.9%. Trimming removed 2 bases from V and 2 bases from J, with 10 bases in between. There are 14 residues in the CDR3. Germline loops: CDR1 SGHVS, CDR2 FNYEAQ. Sequencing was carried out using peripheral blood. The V gene is TRBV7-6, the J gene TRBJ2-7; D uncertain. This receptor was obtained from a middle-aged man with active or convalescent COVID-19. CDR3 bases: TGTGCCAGCAGCTTACAGGCTCGTCCCTACGAGCAGTACTTC. Residues: CASSLQARPYEQYF.